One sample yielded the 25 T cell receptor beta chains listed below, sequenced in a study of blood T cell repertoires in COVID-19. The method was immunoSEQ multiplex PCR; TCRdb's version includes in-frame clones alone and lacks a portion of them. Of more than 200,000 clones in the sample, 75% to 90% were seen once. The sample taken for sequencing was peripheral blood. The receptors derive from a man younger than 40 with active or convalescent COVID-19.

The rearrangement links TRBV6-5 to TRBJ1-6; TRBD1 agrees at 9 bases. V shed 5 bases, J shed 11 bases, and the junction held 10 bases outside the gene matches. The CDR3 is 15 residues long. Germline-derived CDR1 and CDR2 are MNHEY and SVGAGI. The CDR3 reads CASSQRDRDTPPLHF. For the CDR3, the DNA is TGTGCCAGCAGTCAGCGGGACAGGGACACCCCACCCCTCCACTTT.

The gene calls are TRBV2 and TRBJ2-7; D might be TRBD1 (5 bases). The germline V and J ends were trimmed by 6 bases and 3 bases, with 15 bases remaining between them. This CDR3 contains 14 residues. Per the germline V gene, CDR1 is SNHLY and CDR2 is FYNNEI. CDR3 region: CASRPMTDDYEQYF. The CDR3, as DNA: TGTGCCAGCAGGCCAATGACAGACGACTACGAGCAGTACTTC. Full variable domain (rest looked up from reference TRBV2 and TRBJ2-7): EPEVTQTPSHQVTQMGQEVILRCVPISNHLYFYWYRQILGQKVEFLVSFYNNEISEKSEIFDDQFSVERPDGSNFTLKIRSTKLEDSAMYFCASRPMTDDYEQYFGPGTRLTVT.

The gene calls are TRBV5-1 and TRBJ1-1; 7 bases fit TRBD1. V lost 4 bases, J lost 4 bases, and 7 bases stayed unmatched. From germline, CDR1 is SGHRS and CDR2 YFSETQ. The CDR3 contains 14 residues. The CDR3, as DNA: TGCGCCAGCAGCGGGCGACAGGGAAGCACTGAAGCTTTCTTT. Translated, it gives CASSGRQGSTEAFF.

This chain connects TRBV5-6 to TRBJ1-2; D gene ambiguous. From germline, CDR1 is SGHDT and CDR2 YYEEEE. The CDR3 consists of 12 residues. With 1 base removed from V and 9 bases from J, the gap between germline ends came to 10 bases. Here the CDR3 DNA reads TGTGCCAGCAGCTTGAGGCTGACTAGCTACACCTTC. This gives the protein CASSLRLTSYTF.

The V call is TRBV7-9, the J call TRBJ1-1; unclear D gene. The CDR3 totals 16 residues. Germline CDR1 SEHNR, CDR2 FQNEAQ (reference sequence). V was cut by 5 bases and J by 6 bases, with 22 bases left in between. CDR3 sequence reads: CASSPTVSGRAAEAFF. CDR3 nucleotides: TGTGCCAGCAGCCCAACCGTTTCAGGCCGAGCCGCTGAAGCTTTCTTT.

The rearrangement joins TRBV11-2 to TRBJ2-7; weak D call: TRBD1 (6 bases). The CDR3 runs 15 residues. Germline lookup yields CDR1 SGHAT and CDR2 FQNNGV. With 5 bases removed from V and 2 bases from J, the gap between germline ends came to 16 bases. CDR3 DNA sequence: TGTGCCAGCAGCCCCCGGGACAAGACTACCTACGAGCAGTACTTC. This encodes CASSPRDKTTYEQYF.

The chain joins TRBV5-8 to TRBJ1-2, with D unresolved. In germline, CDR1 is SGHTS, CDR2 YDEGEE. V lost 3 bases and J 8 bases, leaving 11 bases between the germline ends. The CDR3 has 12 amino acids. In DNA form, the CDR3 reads TGTGCCAGCAGCTCACCGGTTGTGGGCTACACCTTC. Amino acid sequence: CASSSPVVGYTF. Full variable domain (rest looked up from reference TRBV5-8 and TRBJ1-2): EAGVTQSPTHLIKTRGQQATLRCSPISGHTSVYWYQQALGLGLQFLLWYDEGEERNRGNFPPRFSGRQFPNYSSELNVNALELEDSALYLCASSSPVVGYTFGSGTRLTVV.

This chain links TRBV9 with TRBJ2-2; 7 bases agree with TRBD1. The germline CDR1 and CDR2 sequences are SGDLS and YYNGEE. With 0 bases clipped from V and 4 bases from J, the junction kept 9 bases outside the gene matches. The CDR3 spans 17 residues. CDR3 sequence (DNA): TGTGCCAGCAGCGTAGCCGCCAGGGCAGGGGGCACCGGGGAGCTGTTTTTT. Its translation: CASSVAARAGGTGELFF.

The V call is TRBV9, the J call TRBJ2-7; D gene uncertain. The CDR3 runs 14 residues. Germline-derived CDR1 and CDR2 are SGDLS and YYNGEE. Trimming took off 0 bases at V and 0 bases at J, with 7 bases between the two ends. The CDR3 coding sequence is TGTGCCAGCAGCGTAGCACAGAGCTCCTACGAGCAGTACTTC. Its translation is CASSVAQSSYEQYF.

The CDR3 region is CAIPPGGSATNEKLFF. CDR3 bases: TGCGCCATCCCACCCGGCGGTAGTGCAACTAATGAAAAACTGTTTTTT. The chain uses TRBV10-2 and TRBJ1-4, with D unclear. Between the trimmed V and J ends, which lost 10 bases and 0 bases, there was a span of 18 bases. The germline V gene encodes CDR1 WSHSY and CDR2 SAAADI. This CDR3 comprises 16 residues.

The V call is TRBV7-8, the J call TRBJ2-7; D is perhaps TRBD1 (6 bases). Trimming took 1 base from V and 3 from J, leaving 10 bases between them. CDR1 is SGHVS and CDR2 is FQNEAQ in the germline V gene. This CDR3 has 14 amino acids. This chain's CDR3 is CASSLGRGNYEQYF. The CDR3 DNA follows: TGTGCCAGCAGCTTAGGCAGGGGAAACTACGAGCAGTACTTC. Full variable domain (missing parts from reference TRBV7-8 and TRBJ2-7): GAGVSQSPRYKVAKRGQDVALRCDPISGHVSLFWYQQALGQGPEFLTYFQNEAQLDKSGLPSDRFFAERPEGSVSTLKIQRTQQEDSAVYLCASSLGRGNYEQYFGPGTRLTVT.

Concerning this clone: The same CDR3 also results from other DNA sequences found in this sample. The CDR3 loop is CASSLYNEQFF. The CDR3 DNA follows: TGTGCCAGCAGCCTCTACAATGAGCAGTTCTTC. The V call is TRBV12-3 or TRBV12-4, the J call TRBJ2-1, with D unresolved. The CDR3 is made up of 11 amino acids. Trimming took off 6 bases at V and 3 bases at J, with 3 bases between the two ends.

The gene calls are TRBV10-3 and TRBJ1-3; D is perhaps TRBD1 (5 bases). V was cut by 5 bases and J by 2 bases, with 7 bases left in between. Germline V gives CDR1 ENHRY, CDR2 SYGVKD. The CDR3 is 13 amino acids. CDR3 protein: CAISQGTGNTIYF. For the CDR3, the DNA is TGTGCCATCAGTCAGGGAACTGGAAACACCATATATTTT.

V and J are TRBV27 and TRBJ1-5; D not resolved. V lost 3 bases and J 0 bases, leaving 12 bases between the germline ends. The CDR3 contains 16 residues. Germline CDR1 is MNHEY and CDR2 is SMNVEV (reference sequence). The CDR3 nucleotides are TGTGCCAGCAGTTTTATTTCAACCTATAGCAATCAGCCCCAGCATTTT. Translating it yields CASSFISTYSNQPQHF.

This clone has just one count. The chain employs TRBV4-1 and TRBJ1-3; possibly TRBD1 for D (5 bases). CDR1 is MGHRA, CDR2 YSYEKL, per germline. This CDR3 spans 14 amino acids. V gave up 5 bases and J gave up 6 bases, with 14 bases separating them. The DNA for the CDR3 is TGCGCCAGCAGCAAAGGGGCAGTGGAAAACACCATATATTTT. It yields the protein CASSKGAVENTIYF.

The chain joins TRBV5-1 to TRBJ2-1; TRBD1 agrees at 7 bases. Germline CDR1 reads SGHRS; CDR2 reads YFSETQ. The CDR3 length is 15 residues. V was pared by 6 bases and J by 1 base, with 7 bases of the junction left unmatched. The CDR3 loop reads CASTYSGGSYNEQFF. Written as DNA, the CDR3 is TGCGCCAGCACATACTCAGGGGGATCCTACAATGAGCAGTTCTTC.

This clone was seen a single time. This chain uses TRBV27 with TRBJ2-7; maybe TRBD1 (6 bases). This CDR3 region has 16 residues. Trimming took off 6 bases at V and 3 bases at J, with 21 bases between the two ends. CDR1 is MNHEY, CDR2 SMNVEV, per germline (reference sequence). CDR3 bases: TGTGCCAGCAGATCCGGGACACCAAACTTTATCTACGAGCAGTACTTC. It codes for CASRSGTPNFIYEQYF.

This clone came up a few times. The CDR3 loop is CASSALQGAYGYTF. The CDR3 nucleotides are TGTGCCAGCAGCGCGCTACAGGGGGCTTATGGCTACACCTTC. The chain links TRBV5-4 to TRBJ1-2, with 9 bases identical to TRBD1. V was pared by 4 bases and J by 5 bases, with 6 bases of the junction left unmatched. The CDR3 sequence is 14 residues long. Germline V gives CDR1 SGHNT, CDR2 YYREEE (reference sequence). The whole variable domain, filled in from reference TRBV5-4 and TRBJ1-2, reads ETGVTQSPTHLIKTRGQQVTLRCSSQSGHNTVSWYQQALGQGPQFIFQYYREEENGRGNFPPRFSGLQFPNYSSELNVNALELDDSALYLCASSALQGAYGYTFGSGTRLTVV.

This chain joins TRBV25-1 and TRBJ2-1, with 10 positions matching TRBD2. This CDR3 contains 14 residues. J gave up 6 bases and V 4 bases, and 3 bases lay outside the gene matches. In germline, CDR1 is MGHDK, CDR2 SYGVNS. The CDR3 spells CASSGAGGINEQFF. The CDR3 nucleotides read TGTGCCAGCAGTGGAGCGGGGGGGATCAATGAGCAGTTCTTC.

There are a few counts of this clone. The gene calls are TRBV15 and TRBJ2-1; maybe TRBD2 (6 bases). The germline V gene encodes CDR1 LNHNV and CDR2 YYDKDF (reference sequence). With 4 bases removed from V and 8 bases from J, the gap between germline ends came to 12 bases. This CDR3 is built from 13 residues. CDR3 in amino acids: CATSTSAGHEQFF. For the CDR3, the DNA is TGTGCCACCAGCACCTCGGCGGGACATGAGCAGTTCTTC.

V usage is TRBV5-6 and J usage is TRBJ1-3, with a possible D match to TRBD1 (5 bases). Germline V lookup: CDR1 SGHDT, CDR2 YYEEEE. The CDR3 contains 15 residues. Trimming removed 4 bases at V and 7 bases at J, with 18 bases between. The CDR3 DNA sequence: TGTGCCAGCAGCAGCGGTCGGGGGGACGGGAACACCATATATTTT. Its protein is CASSSGRGDGNTIYF.

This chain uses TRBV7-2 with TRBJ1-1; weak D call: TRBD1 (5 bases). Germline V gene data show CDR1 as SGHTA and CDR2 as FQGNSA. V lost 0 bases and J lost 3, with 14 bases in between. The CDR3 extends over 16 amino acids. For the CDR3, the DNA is TGTGCCAGCAGCTTAGCGCAGGGAGGATTCTACACTGAAGCTTTCTTT. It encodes CASSLAQGGFYTEAFF.

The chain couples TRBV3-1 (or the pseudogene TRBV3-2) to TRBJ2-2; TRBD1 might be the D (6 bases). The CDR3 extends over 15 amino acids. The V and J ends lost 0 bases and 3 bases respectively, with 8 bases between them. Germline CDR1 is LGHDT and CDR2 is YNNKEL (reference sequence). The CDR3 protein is CASSQEQGYTGELFF. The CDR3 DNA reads TGTGCCAGCAGCCAAGAACAGGGATACACCGGGGAGCTGTTTTTT.

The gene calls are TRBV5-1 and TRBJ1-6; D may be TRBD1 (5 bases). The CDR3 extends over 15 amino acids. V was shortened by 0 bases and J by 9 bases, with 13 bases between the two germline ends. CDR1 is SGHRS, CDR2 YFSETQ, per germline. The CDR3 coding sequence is TGCGCCAGCAGCTTGGTGGAGGGGAGAAGTTCACCCCTCCACTTT. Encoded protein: CASSLVEGRSSPLHF.

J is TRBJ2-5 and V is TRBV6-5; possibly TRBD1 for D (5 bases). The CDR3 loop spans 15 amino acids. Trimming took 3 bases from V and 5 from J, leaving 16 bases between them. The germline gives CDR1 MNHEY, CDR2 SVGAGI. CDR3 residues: CASSYEGGRQETQYF. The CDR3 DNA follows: TGTGCCAGCAGTTATGAAGGTGGCAGACAGGAGACCCAGTACTTC.